Shown below are 15 T cell receptor beta chains from a single sample sequenced in a study of shared clonotypes between healthy human individuals. Assay: immunoSEQ multiplex PCR; the TCRdb copy retains only in-frame clones and omits some. This table has some 1,600,000 clones, 98% appearing once. Sequencing used naive CD4+ T cells sorted from blood. Subset given: CD45RA+ positively selected. These TCRs come from a man aged 25-45 years in good health.

This chain connects TRBV7-9 to TRBJ2-1, with TRBD2 matching 10 bases. The V gene's germline CDR1 is SEHNR and CDR2 FQNEAQ (reference sequence). The CDR3 contains 16 residues. V lost 5 bases and J lost 4; bases outside the gene matches: 8. CDR3 loop: CASSHSAGGRYNEQFF. For the CDR3, the DNA is TGTGCCAGCAGCCACTCAGCGGGAGGGCGATACAATGAGCAGTTCTTC. Full variable domain (rest looked up from reference TRBV7-9 and TRBJ2-1): DTGVSQNPRHKITKRGQNVTFRCDPISEHNRLYWYRQTLGQGPEFLTYFQNEAQLEKSRLLSDRFSAERPKGSFSTLEIQRTEQGDSAMYLCASSHSAGGRYNEQFFGPGTRLTVL.

This clone was counted a single time. The chain joins TRBV29-1 to TRBJ2-1; 7 bases align to TRBD2. CDR3 size: 14 residues. With 0 bases clipped from V and 7 bases from J, the junction kept 6 bases outside the gene matches. CDR1 and CDR2 (germline): SQVTM, ANQGSEA. The CDR3 protein is CSVEEVGRGNEQFF. CDR3 coding DNA: TGCAGCGTTGAAGAGGTAGGGCGGGGGAATGAGCAGTTCTTC.

The CDR3 spells CASSIDFRQGGTGELFF. CDR3 nucleotide sequence: TGTGCCAGTAGTATAGATTTCAGACAGGGAGGGACCGGGGAGCTGTTTTTT. The genes are TRBV19 and TRBJ2-2; either TRBD1 or TRBD2 may fit D (7 bases each). Germline values: CDR1 LNHDA, CDR2 SQIVND (reference sequence). With 0 bases removed from V and 5 bases from J, the gap between germline ends came to 16 bases. The CDR3 contains 17 residues.

This clone was counted a single time. The CDR3 DNA reads TGTGCCAGCAACGGCCCATCCTACGAGCAGTACTTC. Protein sequence: CASNGPSYEQYF. The chain combines TRBV6-1 with TRBJ2-7; no firm D call. The CDR3 covers 12 residues. The V gene lost 7 bases and the J gene lost 1 base, with 8 bases spanning the gap. Germline V gene lookup returns CDR1 MNHNS and CDR2 SASEGT.

The gene calls are TRBV14 and TRBJ2-3; no reliable D call. The CDR3 runs 14 residues. Trimming took 1 base from V and 2 from J, leaving 7 bases between them. From germline, CDR1 is SGHDN and CDR2 FVKESK. The CDR3 reads CASSQAAITDTQYF. The CDR3 DNA reads TGTGCCAGCAGCCAAGCGGCCATCACAGATACGCAGTATTTT.

Remarks on this clone: Other DNA sequences from this sample encode an identical CDR3 as well. V gene TRBV6-5 combines with J gene TRBJ2-2, with D unresolved. The V end was cut by 6 bases, the J end by 2 bases, with 10 bases between. The CDR3 runs 14 residues. Germline CDR1 reads MNHEY; CDR2 reads SVGAGI. DNA of the CDR3: TGTGCCAGCAGCCGCACGGGCAACACCGGGGAGCTGTTTTTT. Protein sequence: CASSRTGNTGELFF.

About this clone itself: Other DNA sequences from this sample encode an identical CDR3 as well. The chain links TRBV5-1 to TRBJ1-2; the D is unclear. Germline CDR1 and CDR2: SGHRS and YFSETQ. Trimming pared 4 bases from V and 2 bases from J, leaving 6 bases between. The length of the CDR3 is 12 residues. The CDR3 spells CASSPGNYGYTF. The CDR3 DNA sequence: TGCGCCAGCAGCCCGGGGAACTATGGCTACACCTTC.

This sequence joins TRBV15 and TRBJ2-7; D remains ambiguous. V lost 1 base and J lost 4, with 8 bases in between. Germline CDR1 reads LNHNV; CDR2 reads YYDKDF (reference sequence). This CDR3 has 13 amino acids. CDR3 DNA sequence: TGTGCCACCAGCAGAGCGATGGGGTACGAGCAGTACTTC. Translation gives CATSRAMGYEQYF. The variable domain in full, completed from reference TRBV15 and TRBJ2-7, reads DAMVIQNPRYQVTQFGKPVTLSCSQTLNHNVMYWYQQKSSQAPKLLFHYYDKDFNNEADTPDNFQSRRPNTSFCFLDIRSPGLGDTAMYLCATSRAMGYEQYFGPGTRLTVT.

The chain combines TRBV5-4 with TRBJ2-3; 7 bases are a match to TRBD1. The CDR3 extends over 13 amino acids. The ends lost 4 bases at V and 2 bases at J; junction bases unmatched: 1. The germline CDR1 and CDR2 sequences are SGHNT and YYREEE (reference sequence). In DNA, the CDR3 is TGTGCCAGCAGCGGACAGGTCACAGATACGCAGTATTTT. It codes for CASSGQVTDTQYF.

This clone was seen a few times. The V call is TRBV19, the J call TRBJ1-1; weak D call: TRBD1 (5 bases). The germline V gene has CDR1 LNHDA and CDR2 SQIVND (reference sequence). The CDR3 runs to 14 residues. V was cut by 7 bases and J by 7 bases, with 19 bases left in between. CDR3 sequence: CASKWDPGFGEAFF. CDR3 sequence (DNA): TGTGCCAGTAAATGGGACCCAGGGTTTGGTGAAGCTTTCTTT.

V and J are TRBV9 and TRBJ2-2; D gene uncertain. V lost 1 base and J lost 8, with 12 bases in between. CDR1 and CDR2 (germline): SGDLS, YYNGEE. The CDR3 has 14 residues. The CDR3 reads CASSVNPERGELFF. DNA for the CDR3: TGTGCCAGCAGCGTAAACCCGGAGAGGGGGGAGCTGTTTTTT.

The chain couples TRBV7-8 to TRBJ2-3, with 14 bases aligning to TRBD2. The CDR3 runs 17 residues. Per the germline V gene, CDR1 is SGHVS and CDR2 is FQNEAQ. The V gene end was trimmed by 4 bases and the J gene end by 4 bases; junction bases not matched to a gene: 7. The CDR3 here is CASSSIRLAGGADTQYF. The CDR3 DNA is TGTGCCAGCAGCTCCATCCGACTAGCGGGAGGGGCAGATACGCAGTATTTT.

Only one count was recorded for this clone. The chain has TRBV4-1 and TRBJ2-7; 7 bases are shared with TRBD1. The V and J ends lost 4 bases and 0 bases, in that order; junction bases with no gene match: 6. The CDR3 is 15 amino acids. Germline V gene data show CDR1 as MGHRA and CDR2 as YSYEKL. CDR3: CASSRAGTASYEQYF. CDR3 DNA sequence: TGCGCCAGCAGCCGAGCCGGGACAGCCTCCTACGAGCAGTACTTC.

The J gene is TRBJ2-1, the V gene TRBV6-4; D remains unclear. The CDR3 is 13 residues long. Trimming shortened V by 2 bases and J by 9 bases, and 11 bases separated the two germline ends. The germline CDR1 and CDR2 sequences are MRHNA and SNTAGT. The CDR3 is CASSDLPGIEQFF. CDR3 bases: TGTGCCAGCAGTGACCTTCCTGGGATTGAGCAGTTCTTC.

This chain connects TRBV7-7 to TRBJ2-3; 10 positions agree with TRBD1. V lost 4 bases, J lost 4 bases, and 5 bases stayed unmatched. The CDR3 is made up of 15 amino acids. Germline CDR1 is SSHAT and CDR2 is FNYEAQ (reference sequence). CDR3 DNA: TGTGCCAGCAGCTCGACAGGGACAGGGGCAGATACGCAGTATTTT. It encodes CASSSTGTGADTQYF.